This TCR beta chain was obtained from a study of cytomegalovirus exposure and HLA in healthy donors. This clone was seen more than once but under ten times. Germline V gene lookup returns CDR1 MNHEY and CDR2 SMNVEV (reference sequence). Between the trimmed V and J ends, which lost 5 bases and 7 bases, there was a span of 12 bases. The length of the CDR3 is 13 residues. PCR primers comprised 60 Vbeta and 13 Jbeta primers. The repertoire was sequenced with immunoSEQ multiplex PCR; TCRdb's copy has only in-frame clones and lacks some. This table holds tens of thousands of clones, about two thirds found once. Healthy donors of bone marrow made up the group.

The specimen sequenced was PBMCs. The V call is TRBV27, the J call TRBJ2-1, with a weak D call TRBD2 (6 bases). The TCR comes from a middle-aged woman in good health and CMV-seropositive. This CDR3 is CASSLGTPNEQFF. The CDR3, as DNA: TGTGCCAGCAGTCTCGGGACTCCGAATGAGCAGTTCTTC.